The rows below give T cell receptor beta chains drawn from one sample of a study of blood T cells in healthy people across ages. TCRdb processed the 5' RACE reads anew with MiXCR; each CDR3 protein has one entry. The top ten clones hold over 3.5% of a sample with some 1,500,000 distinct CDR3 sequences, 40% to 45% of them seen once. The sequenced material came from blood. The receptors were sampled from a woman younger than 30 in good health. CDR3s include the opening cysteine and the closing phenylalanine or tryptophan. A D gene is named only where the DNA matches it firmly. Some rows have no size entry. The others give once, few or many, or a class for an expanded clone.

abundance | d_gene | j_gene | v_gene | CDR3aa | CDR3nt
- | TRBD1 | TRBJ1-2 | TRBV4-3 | CASSQDLSRGHYDYTF | TGCGCCAGCAGCCAAGATTTATCCAGGGGGCACTATGACTACACCTTC
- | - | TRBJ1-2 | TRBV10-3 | CAISPDTGHGYTF | TGTGCCATCAGCCCTGATACGGGCCATGGCTACACCTTC
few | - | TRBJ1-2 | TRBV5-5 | CASSLAGDTTNYGYTF | TGTGCCAGCAGCTTGGCTGGGGACACCACTAACTATGGCTACACCTTC
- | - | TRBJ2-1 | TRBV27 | CASAVGTNNEQFF | TGTGCCAGCGCGGTGGGGACCAACAATGAGCAGTTCTTC
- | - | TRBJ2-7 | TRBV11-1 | CASSLDSLGEQYF | TGTGCCAGCAGCTTGGACAGCTTGGGGGAGCAGTACTTC
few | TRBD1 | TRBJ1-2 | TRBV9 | CASSVEGTVDYGYTF | TGTGCCAGCAGCGTAGAAGGGACAGTCGACTATGGCTACACCTTC
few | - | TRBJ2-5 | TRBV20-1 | CSARDGPGYQETQYF | TGCAGTGCTAGAGATGGGCCCGGATATCAAGAGACCCAGTACTTC
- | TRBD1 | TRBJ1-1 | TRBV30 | CAWNYGQGREAFF | TGTGCCTGGAACTATGGACAGGGGCGGGAAGCTTTCTTT
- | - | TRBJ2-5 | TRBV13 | CASSQRHLQETQYF | TGTGCCAGCAGCCAGAGACACTTACAAGAGACCCAGTACTTC
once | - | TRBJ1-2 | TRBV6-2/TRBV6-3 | CASSPPAGLGGYTF | TGTGCCAGCAGTCCACCGGCGGGGCTTGGCGGCTACACCTTC
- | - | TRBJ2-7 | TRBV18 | CASSDTVEQYF | TGTGCCAGCTCGGACACGGTCGAGCAGTACTTC
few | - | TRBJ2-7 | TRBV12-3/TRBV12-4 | CASSAFGAAEQYF | TGTGCCAGCAGTGCATTTGGGGCTGCCGAGCAGTACTTC
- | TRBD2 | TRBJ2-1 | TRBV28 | CASSGTLAGVPLAYNEQFF | TGTGCCAGCAGTGGCACCCTAGCGGGAGTCCCGTTGGCCTACAATGAGCAGTTCTTC
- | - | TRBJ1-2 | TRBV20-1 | CSANTGGGYTF | TGCAGTGCCAACACAGGAGGCGGCTACACCTTC
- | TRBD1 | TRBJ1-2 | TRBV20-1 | CSASAGTGTGYTF | TGCAGTGCTAGTGCCGGGACAGGGACCGGCTACACCTTC
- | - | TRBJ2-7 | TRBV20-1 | CSASLQRGEQYF | TGCAGTGCTAGCCTCCAAAGGGGGGAGCAGTACTTC
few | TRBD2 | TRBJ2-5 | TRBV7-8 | CASSLVVSSGVSKETQYF | TGTGCCAGCAGCTTAGTCGTCTCTAGCGGGGTTTCAAAAGAGACCCAGTACTTC
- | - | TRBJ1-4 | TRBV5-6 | CASSLGATTNEKLFF | TGTGCCAGCAGCTTGGGGGCCACAACTAATGAAAAACTGTTTTTT
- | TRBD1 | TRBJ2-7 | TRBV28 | CASATLGQGTHEQYF | TGTGCCAGCGCTACCTTGGGACAGGGGACCCACGAGCAGTACTTC
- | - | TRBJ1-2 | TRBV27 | CASSLGGNFYGYTF | TGTGCCAGCAGTTTGGGGGGCAATTTCTATGGCTACACCTTC
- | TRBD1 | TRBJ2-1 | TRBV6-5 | CASSYGQDRGNEQFF | TGTGCCAGCAGTTACGGACAGGACAGAGGCAATGAGCAGTTCTTC
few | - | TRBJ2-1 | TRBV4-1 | CASSQVYREAHEQFF | TGCGCCAGCAGCCAAGTCTACAGGGAGGCCCATGAGCAGTTCTTC
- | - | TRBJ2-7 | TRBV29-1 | CSVVWGLGLDEQYF | TGCAGCGTTGTGTGGGGACTGGGGCTGGACGAGCAGTACTTC
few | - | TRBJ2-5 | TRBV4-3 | CASSQSGGEETQYF | TGCGCCAGCAGCCAATCAGGGGGGGAAGAGACCCAGTACTTC
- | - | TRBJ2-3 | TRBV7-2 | CASSLYMAGKDTQYF | TGTGCCAGCAGCTTATATATGGCGGGAAAAGATACGCAGTATTTT
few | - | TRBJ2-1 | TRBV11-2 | CASSLEIGIYNEQFF | TGTGCCAGCAGCTTAGAAATCGGGATCTACAATGAGCAGTTCTTC
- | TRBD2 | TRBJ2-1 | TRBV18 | CASSPPGLAGETEQFF | TGTGCCAGCTCACCGCCGGGACTAGCGGGAGAGACTGAGCAGTTCTTC
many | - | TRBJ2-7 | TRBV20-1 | CSATSSYEQYF | TGCAGTGCTACTAGTTCCTACGAGCAGTACTTC
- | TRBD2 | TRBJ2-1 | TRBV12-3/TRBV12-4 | CASSATVTSGRQETQFF | TGTGCCAGCAGTGCGACAGTTACTAGCGGGAGACAAGAGACCCAGTTCTTC
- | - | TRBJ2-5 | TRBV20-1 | CSAQKGGPETQYF | TGCAGTGCTCAAAAGGGAGGTCCAGAGACCCAGTACTTC
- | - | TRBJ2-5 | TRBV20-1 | CSPRPRTVTETQYF | TGCAGTCCGCGACCGAGGACGGTTACAGAGACCCAGTACTTC
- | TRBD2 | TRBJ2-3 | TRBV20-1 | CSVDAGLAGTDTQYF | TGCAGCGTAGACGCGGGACTAGCGGGTACAGATACGCAGTATTTT
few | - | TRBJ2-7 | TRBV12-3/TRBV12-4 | CASRPAGGNEQYF | TGTGCCAGCAGACCAGCAGGTGGCAACGAGCAGTACTTC
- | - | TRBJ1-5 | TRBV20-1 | CSASSPLYGNQPQHF | TGCAGTGCTAGTTCCCCGTTGTACGGCAATCAGCCCCAGCATTTT
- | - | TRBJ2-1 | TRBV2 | CASSGPNLARSSYNEQFF | TGTGCCAGCAGCGGACCTAACCTAGCGCGTAGCTCCTACAATGAGCAGTTCTTC
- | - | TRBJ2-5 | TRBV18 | CASSPPLAFDEQYF | TGTGCCAGCTCACCACCACTAGCTTTCGATGAGCAGTACTTC
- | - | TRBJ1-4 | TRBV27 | CASSYSGISNEKLFF | TGTGCCAGCAGTTATTCAGGGATATCTAATGAAAAACTGTTTTTT
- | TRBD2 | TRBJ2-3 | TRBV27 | CASRLLAGVDTQYF | TGTGCCAGCAGACTACTAGCGGGAGTGGATACGCAGTATTTT
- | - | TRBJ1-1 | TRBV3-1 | CASSQDVRPGAFF | TGTGCCAGCAGCCAAGACGTCAGGCCGGGGGCTTTCTTT
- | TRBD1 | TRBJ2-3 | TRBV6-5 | CASKTGGVADTQYF | TGTGCCAGCAAAACAGGGGGAGTCGCAGATACGCAGTATTTT
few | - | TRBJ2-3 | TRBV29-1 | CSVENRGIGADTQYF | TGCAGCGTTGAAAACCGGGGTATAGGAGCAGATACGCAGTATTTT
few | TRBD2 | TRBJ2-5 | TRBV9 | CASSVTGGGAYEQYF | TGTGCCAGCAGCGTCACTGGCGGGGGGGCATATGAGCAGTACTTC
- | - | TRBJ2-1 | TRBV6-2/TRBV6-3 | CASSYVGNEEQFF | TGTGCCAGCAGTTACGTAGGGAACGAGGAGCAGTTCTTC
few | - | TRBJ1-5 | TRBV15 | CATSGNNHQPQHF | TGTGCCACCAGCGGGAATAATCATCAGCCCCAGCATTTT
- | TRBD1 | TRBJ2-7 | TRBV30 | CAWRETGEYEQYF | TGTGCCTGGAGAGAGACAGGGGAGTACGAGCAGTACTTC
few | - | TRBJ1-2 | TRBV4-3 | CASSQDFPGHYGYTF | TGCGCCAGCAGCCAAGATTTCCCGGGGCACTATGGCTACACCTTC